This paragraph covers one T cell receptor (beta chain) sequence. The record originates from a study of blood T cells in healthy people across ages. The CDR3 totals 15 residues. V was trimmed by 1 base and J by 1 base, leaving 11 bases between them. Germline loops: CDR1 SGHDT, CDR2 YYEEEE. Primed by a sample-barcoded 5' primer and a J-beta primer mix, a second PCR proceeded for about 7 to 11 cycles. TCRdb reanalysed the 5' RACE reads using MiXCR and keeps one entry per CDR3 protein. The data show about 970,000 distinct CDR3 sequences, with just over 50% seen just once and about a fifth held by the top ten.

This receptor was obtained from an older woman in good health. The sequenced sample was blood. The chain links TRBV5-6 to TRBJ1-2; D gene uncertain. CDR3 in amino acids: CASSLKSGSNYGYTF. The DNA of the CDR3 is TGTGCCAGCAGCTTGAAGAGCGGGAGTAACTATGGCTACACCTTC.